The entry that follows covers one T cell receptor (beta chain) sequence. The antigen remains unidentified. This specimen belongs to a study of beta chain features in type 1 diabetes. Study outcomes and limitations: Insertions were fewer and deletions more numerous at VDJ junctions in type 1 diabetes patients. Possibly, sequencing cDNA over-represented cells that had high TCR expression levels.

CDR1 and CDR2 (germline): MDHEN, SYDVKM. The length of the CDR3 is 17 residues. Trimming removed 6 bases at V and 5 bases at J, with 20 bases between. CD45RO/CCR7/CD25/CD127/CD95/CD27 separated CD4+ naive, central memory, regulatory and stem cell-like memory cells by sorting. The entirety of the isolated RNA underwent reverse transcription, so expressed TCRB transcripts were sequenced. Method: immunoSEQ multiplex PCR; TCRdb's copy keeps in-frame clones and lacks some. Of some 330,000 clones listed, 9.5% to 12% are singletons. The chain combines TRBV28 with TRBJ2-6; D not resolved. The specimen was naive CD4+ T cells from blood. This TCR was recovered from a woman aged 25 to 39 in good health. CDR3 amino acids: CASRPLEARAWANVLTF. The CDR3 nucleotides are TGTGCCAGCAGACCCTTAGAGGCTAGAGCTTGGGCCAACGTCCTGACTTTC. Looking up the rest from reference TRBV28 and TRBJ2-6 gives the full variable domain: DVKVTQSSRYLVKRTGEKVFLECVQDMDHENMFWYRQDPGLGLRLIYFSYDVKMKEKGDIPEGYSVSREKKERFSLILESASTNQTSMYLCASRPLEARAWANVLTFGAGSRLTVL.